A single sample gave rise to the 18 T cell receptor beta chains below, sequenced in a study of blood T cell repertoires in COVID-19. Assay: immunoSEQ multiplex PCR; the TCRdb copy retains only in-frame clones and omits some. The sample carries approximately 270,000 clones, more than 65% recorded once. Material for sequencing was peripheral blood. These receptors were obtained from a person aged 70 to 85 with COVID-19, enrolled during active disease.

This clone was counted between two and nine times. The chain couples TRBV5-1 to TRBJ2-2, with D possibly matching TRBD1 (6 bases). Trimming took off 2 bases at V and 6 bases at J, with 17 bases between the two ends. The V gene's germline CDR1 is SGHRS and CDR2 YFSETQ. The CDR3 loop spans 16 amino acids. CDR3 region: CASSLEQGLLAGELFF. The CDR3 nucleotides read TGCGCCAGCAGCTTAGAACAGGGCTTACTAGCCGGGGAGCTGTTTTTT.

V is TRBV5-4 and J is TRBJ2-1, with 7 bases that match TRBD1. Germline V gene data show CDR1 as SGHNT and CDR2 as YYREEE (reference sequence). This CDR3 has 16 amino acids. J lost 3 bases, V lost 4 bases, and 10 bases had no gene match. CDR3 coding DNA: TGTGCCAGCAGCAAATGGACAGGTACAGTCTACAATGAGCAGTTCTTC. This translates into CASSKWTGTVYNEQFF. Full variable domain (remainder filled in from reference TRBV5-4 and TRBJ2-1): ETGVTQSPTHLIKTRGQQVTLRCSSQSGHNTVSWYQQALGQGPQFIFQYYREEENGRGNFPPRFSGLQFPNYSSELNVNALELDDSALYLCASSKWTGTVYNEQFFGPGTRLTVL.

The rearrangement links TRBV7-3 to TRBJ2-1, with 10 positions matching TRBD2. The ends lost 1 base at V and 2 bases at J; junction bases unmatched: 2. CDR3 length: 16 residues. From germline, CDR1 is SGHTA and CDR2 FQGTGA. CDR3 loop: CASSLIAGGPYNEQFF. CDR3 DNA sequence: TGTGCCAGCAGCTTAATAGCGGGGGGCCCCTACAATGAGCAGTTCTTC.

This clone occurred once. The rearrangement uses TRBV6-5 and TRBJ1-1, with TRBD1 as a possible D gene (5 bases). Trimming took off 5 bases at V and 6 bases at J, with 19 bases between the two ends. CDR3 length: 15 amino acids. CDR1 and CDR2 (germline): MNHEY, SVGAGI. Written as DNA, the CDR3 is TGTGCCAGCAGTCACAACCTCGGGGGTCCGGCTGAAGCTTTCTTT. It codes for CASSHNLGGPAEAFF.

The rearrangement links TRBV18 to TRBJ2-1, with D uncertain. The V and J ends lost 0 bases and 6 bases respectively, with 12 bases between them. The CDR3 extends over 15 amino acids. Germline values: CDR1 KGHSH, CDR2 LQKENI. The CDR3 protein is CASSPPNARVNEQFF. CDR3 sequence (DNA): TGTGCCAGCTCACCACCGAATGCCCGAGTCAATGAGCAGTTCTTC.

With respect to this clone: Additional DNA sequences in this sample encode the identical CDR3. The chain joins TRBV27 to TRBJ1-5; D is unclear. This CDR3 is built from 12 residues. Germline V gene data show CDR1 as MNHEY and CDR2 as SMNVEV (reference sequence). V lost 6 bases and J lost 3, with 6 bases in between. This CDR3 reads CASRTTNQPQHF. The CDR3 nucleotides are TGTGCCAGCAGAACAACCAATCAGCCCCAGCATTTT.

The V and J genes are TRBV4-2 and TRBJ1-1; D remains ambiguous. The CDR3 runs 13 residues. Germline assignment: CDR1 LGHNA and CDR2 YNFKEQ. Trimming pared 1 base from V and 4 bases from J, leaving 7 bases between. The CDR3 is CASSQGAGTEAFF. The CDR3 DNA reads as TGTGCCAGCAGCCAAGGGGCAGGCACTGAAGCTTTCTTT.

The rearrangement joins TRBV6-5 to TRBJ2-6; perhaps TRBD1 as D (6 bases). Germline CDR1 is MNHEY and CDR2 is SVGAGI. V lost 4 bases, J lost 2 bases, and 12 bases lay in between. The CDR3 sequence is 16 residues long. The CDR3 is CASSFYRVAGANVLTF. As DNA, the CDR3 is TGTGCCAGCAGTTTCTACAGGGTTGCTGGGGCCAACGTCCTGACTTTC.

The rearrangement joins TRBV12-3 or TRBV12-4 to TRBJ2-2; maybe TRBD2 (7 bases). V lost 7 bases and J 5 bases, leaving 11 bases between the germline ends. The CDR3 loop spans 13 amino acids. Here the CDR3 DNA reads TGTGCCAGCATCGAGGGGGGGACCGGGGAGCTGTTTTTT. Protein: CASIEGGTGELFF.

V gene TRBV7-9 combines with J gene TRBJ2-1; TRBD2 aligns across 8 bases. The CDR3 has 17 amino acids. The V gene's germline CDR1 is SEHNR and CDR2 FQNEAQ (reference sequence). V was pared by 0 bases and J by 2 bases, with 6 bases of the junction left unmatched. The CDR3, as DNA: TGTGCCAGCAGCTTAGCGAGGGCGGGGGGTACCTACAATGAGCAGTTCTTC. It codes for CASSLARAGGTYNEQFF.

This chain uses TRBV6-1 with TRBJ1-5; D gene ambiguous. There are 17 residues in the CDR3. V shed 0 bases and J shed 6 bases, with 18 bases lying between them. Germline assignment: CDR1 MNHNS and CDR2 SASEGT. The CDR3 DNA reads TGTGCCAGCAGTGAAGCGCTTCTGGGAGCTTCGAGTCAGCCCCAGCATTTT. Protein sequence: CASSEALLGASSQPQHF.

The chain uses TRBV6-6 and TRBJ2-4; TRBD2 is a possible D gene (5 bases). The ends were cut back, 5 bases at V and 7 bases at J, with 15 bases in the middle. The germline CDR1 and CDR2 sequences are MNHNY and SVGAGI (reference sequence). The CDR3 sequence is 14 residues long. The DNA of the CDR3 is TGTGCCAGCAGTCTAGACCCGGGATGGAACATTCAGTACTTC. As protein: CASSLDPGWNIQYF.

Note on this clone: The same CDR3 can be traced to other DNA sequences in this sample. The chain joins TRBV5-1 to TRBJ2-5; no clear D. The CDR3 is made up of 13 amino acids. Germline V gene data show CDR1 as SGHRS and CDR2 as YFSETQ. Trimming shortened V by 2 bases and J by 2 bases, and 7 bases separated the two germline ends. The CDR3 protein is CASSFQAQETQYF. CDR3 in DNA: TGCGCCAGCAGCTTTCAGGCTCAAGAGACCCAGTACTTC. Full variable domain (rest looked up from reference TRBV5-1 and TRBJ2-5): KAGVTQTPRYLIKTRGQQVTLSCSPISGHRSVSWYQQTPGQGLQFLFEYFSETQRNKGNFPGRFSGRQFSNSRSEMNVSTLELGDSALYLCASSFQAQETQYFGPGTRLLVL.

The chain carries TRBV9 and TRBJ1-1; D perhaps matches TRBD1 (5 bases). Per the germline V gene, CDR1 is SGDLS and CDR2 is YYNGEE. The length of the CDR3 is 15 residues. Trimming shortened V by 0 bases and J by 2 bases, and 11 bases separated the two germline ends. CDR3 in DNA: TGTGCCAGCAGCGTAGGGGGGGAAACTAACACTGAAGCTTTCTTT. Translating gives CASSVGGETNTEAFF.

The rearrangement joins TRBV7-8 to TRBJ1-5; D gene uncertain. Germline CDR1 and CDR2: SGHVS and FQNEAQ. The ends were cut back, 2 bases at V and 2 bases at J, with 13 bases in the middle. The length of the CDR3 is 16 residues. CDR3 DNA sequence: TGTGCCAGCAGCTTAAGGCGGGAAGACGGCAATCAGCCCCAGCATTTT. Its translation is CASSLRREDGNQPQHF.

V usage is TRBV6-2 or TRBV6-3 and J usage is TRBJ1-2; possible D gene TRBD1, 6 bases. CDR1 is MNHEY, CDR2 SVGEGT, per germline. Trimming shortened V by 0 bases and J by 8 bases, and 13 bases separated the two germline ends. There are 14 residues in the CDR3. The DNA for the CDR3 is TGTGCCAGCAGTTACTCTGGGGGCTCAGCGGGCTACACCTTC. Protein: CASSYSGGSAGYTF.

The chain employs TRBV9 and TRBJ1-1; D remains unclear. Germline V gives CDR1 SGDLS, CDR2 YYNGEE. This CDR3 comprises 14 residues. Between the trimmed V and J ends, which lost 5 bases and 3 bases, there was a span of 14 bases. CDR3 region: CASSRLGSDTEAFF. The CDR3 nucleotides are TGTGCCAGCAGTCGCCTAGGTTCGGACACTGAAGCTTTCTTT.

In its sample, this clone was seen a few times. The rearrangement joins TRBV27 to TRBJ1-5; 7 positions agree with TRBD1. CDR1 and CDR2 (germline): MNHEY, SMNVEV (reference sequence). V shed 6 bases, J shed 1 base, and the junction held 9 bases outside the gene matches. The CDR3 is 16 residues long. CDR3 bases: TGTGCCAGCAGGACTGCCGGGACAGCAAGCAATCAGCCCCAGCATTTT. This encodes CASRTAGTASNQPQHF.